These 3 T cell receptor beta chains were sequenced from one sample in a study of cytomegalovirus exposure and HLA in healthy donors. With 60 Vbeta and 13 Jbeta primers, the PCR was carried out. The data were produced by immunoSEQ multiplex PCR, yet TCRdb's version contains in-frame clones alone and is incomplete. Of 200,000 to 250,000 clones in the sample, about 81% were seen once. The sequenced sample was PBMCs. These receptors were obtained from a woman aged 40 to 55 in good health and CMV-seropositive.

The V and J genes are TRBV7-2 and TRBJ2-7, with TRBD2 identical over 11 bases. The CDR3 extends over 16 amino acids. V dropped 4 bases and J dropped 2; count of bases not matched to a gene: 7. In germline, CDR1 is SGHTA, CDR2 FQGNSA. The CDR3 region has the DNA TGTGCCAGCAGCTCGAGGACTAGCGGGCACCCCTACGAGCAGTACTTC. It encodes CASSSRTSGHPYEQYF.

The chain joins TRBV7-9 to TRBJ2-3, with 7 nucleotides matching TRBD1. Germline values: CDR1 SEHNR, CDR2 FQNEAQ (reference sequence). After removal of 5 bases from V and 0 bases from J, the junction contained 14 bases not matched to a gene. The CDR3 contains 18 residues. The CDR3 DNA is TGTGCCAGCAGCACCCCAGGGGGTTTGCGGTTTAGCACAGATACGCAGTATTTT. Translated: CASSTPGGLRFSTDTQYF.

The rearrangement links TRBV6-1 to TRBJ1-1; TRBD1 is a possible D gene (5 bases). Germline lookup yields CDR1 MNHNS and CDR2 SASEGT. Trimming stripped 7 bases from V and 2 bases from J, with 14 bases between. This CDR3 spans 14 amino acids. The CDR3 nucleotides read TGTGCCAGCAATTTCAGGGCTCTTAACACTGAAGCTTTCTTT. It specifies CASNFRALNTEAFF.